This section outlines one TCR beta chain sequence together with its context. Distinct nucleotide sequences in the sample also encode this CDR3. The V and J ends lost 3 bases and 3 bases respectively, with 5 bases between them. The CDR3 runs 13 residues. Germline V gene data show CDR1 as MDHEN and CDR2 as SYDVKM. Authors' processing steps: ImmunoSEQ only sent back junction sequences with no quality scores, so filtering was done differently. Generated by immunoSEQ multiplex PCR, the TCRdb table keeps only in-frame clones and is missing some. The V and J calls and the clone size are those of that table, but D and trimming were determined from the DNA. The sample consists of 2.3 million or so clones, 80% to 95% of them appearing once. These data belong to a study of shared clonotypes between healthy human individuals.

V gene TRBV28 combines with J gene TRBJ1-4; D is unresolved. This clonotype was sampled from a man between 18 and 35 years old in good health. Some clones in this sample may be carry-over from other donors' samples. Sequencing was carried out using naive CD4+ T cells from PBMCs. Subset: CD45RA+ positively selected. CDR3 sequence reads: CASSLAANEKLFF. In DNA form, the CDR3 reads TGTGCCAGCAGTTTGGCGGCTAATGAAAAACTGTTTTTT.